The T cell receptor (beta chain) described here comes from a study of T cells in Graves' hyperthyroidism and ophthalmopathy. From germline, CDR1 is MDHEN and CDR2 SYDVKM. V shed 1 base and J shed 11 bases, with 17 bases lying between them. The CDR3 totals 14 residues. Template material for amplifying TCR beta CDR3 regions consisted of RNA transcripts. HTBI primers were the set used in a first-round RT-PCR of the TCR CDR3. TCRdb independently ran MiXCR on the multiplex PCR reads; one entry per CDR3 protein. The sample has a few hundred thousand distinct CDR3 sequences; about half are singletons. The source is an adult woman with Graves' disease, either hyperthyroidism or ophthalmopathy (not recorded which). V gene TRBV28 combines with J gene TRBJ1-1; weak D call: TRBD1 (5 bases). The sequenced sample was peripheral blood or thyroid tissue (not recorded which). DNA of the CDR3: TGTGCCAGCAGTTTATTTCAACCGGGTGAGGGGGCTTTCTTT. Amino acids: CASSLFQPGEGAFF.